This is a list of T cell receptor beta chains from one sample in a study of blood T cells in healthy people across ages. One entry per CDR3 protein, called by TCRdb with MiXCR from the 5' RACE reads. The table shows roughly 700,000 distinct CDR3 sequences, with roughly 25% occurring only once. This sample also belongs to another study, concerning T cells of mothers and their children.

The specimen sequenced was blood. The receptors here all came from a boy under 18 in good health. Each CDR3 is given with its conserved first and last residue. The D gene is left open where the match is weak. A clone size is listed for some rows: how often the clone was seen (once, few, many), or a class if it is expanded.

j_gene | v_gene | d_gene | abundance | CDR3aa | CDR3nt
TRBJ1-2 | TRBV20-1 | . | few | CSASHSSDPIGDGYTF | TGCAGTGCTAGTCATTCGTCAGACCCAATTGGGGATGGCTACACCTTC
TRBJ2-5 | TRBV15 | . | . | CATSSYTETQYF | TGTGCCACCAGCAGTTACACGGAGACCCAGTACTTC
TRBJ1-2 | TRBV6-5 | . | . | CASSYTDTGDYYGYTF | TGTGCCAGCAGTTACACAGATACCGGGGACTACTATGGCTACACCTTC
TRBJ2-5 | TRBV12-3/TRBV12-4 | . | many | CASSPAGETQYF | TGTGCCAGCAGTCCAGCCGGAGAGACCCAGTACTTC
TRBJ2-5 | TRBV12-3/TRBV12-4 | TRBD2 | few | CASSSDTSGEETQYF | TGTGCCAGCAGTTCCGATACTAGCGGGGAAGAGACCCAGTACTTC
TRBJ2-3 | TRBV4-2 | . | few | CASSQDAARDTQYF | TGTGCCAGCAGCCAAGACGCCGCCCGAGATACGCAGTATTTT
TRBJ1-4 | TRBV12-3/TRBV12-4 | TRBD1 | . | CASSIPGQGSTEKLFF | TGTGCCAGCAGTATACCGGGACAGGGGTCAACGGAAAAACTGTTTTTT
TRBJ1-6 | TRBV20-1 | . | few | CSAKGEGYIGSPLHF | TGCAGTGCTAAGGGCGAGGGATATATCGGTTCACCCCTCCACTTT
TRBJ2-2 | TRBV6-2/TRBV6-3 | . | . | CASSYIPGELFF | TGTGCCAGCAGTTATATCCCCGGGGAGCTGTTTTTT
TRBJ2-7 | TRBV29-1 | TRBD1 | few | CSPGTGMYEQYF | TGCAGCCCGGGGACAGGGATGTACGAGCAGTACTTC
TRBJ1-2 | TRBV13 | TRBD1 | . | CASSHYRDRGRSGGYTF | TGTGCCAGCAGCCACTACCGGGACAGGGGAAGGTCTGGTGGCTACACCTTC
TRBJ2-1 | TRBV7-3 | . | . | CASSLIPLQGLGGYNEQFF | TGTGCCAGCAGCTTAATCCCTTTACAGGGATTGGGGGGCTACAATGAGCAGTTCTTC
TRBJ1-5 | TRBV27 | . | few | CASSLEWRSNQPQHF | TGTGCCAGCAGTCTCGAATGGAGAAGCAATCAGCCCCAGCATTTT